These T cell receptor beta chains were read from a single sample in a study of blood T cells in healthy people across ages. From the 5' RACE reads, TCRdb called clonotypes with MiXCR, one entry per CDR3 protein. There are around 1.5 million distinct CDR3 sequences in the sample; about 35% occur only once, and around 10% lies in the top ten. Sequenced material: blood. The receptors come from a woman aged 30 to 39 in good health. CDR3s leave out the opening cysteine and the closing phenylalanine or tryptophan.

TRBJ2-5 | TRBV7-9 | ASSPRRVQETQY
TRBJ2-7 | TRBV3-1 | ASSQDSGGGFYEQY
TRBJ2-4 | TRBV4-1 | ASSQGPLAGAKNIQY
TRBJ2-1 | TRBV5-6 | ASSLARAGGDEQF
TRBJ2-3 | TRBV9 | ASSVGGGGRTDTRY
TRBJ2-3 | TRBV6-5 | ASTRASGVPDTQY
TRBJ2-1 | TRBV18 | ASSPQGSSYNGQF
TRBJ2-1 | TRBV3-1 | ASSQRGGLDNEQF
TRBJ1-4 | TRBV6-6 | ASRRASMDEKLF
TRBJ2-7 | TRBV4-1 | DSSQEGGLSYEQY
TRBJ2-2 | TRBV6-2/TRBV6-3 | ATEQGNTGEPF
TRBJ1-4 | TRBV27 | ASSLWPGEKLF
TRBJ2-1 | TRBV12-3/TRBV12-4 | ASSLGASVDEQF
TRBJ2-1 | TRBV7-8 | ASSGGGQGAGILNEQF
TRBJ2-3 | TRBV6-5 | ASSPSPLGGDTQY
TRBJ1-1 | TRBV20-1 | SVPQGINEAF
TRBJ2-5 | TRBV24-1 | ATSDFKTGGEPYQETQY
TRBJ1-6 | TRBV5-1 | ASSLDTGNSPLH
TRBJ2-5 | TRBV4-1 | ASSQVHVETQY
TRBJ1-4 | TRBV29-1 | SVEDLSLVQF
TRBJ2-3 | TRBV20-1 | SARAIGLDTQY
TRBJ1-2 | TRBV6-1 | ASSVGGTANYGYT
TRBJ2-7 | TRBV7-9 | ASRMGDSGYEQY
TRBJ2-4 | TRBV5-8 | ASSRLTGWDIQY
TRBJ2-3 | TRBV5-1 | ASNLENLSTDTQY